Below, one TCR beta chain is given with its context. This clone may be a read error of a much larger clone one base away. The data stem from a study of CD8+CD57+ T cells in acquired aplastic anemia. TCR beta VDJ and CDR3 were profiled, and genomic DNA was the template. TCRdb reanalysed the reads using MiXCR and keeps one entry per CDR3 protein. The sample holds around 180,000 distinct CDR3 sequences; nearly 50% are singletons and the top ten take under 15%. Sequencing involved patients with CD8+CD57+ cell expansion previously shown by flow cytometry. Sequencing used sorted CD4+, CD8+, or CD8+CD57+ T cells (not recorded which) from PBMCs. This sequence originates from a human donor with aplastic anemia.

CDR3 protein: CASSLGRSTDSQYF. For the CDR3, the DNA is TGTGCCAGCAGCTTGGGACGGAGCACAGATTCGCAGTATTTT. V usage is TRBV11-3 and J usage is TRBJ2-3, with D perhaps given as TRBD1 or TRBD2 (5 bases each). The germline V gene has CDR1 SGHNT and CDR2 YENEEA. The CDR3 is 14 residues long.